The next 28 T cell receptor beta chains were all read from a single sample in a study of vaccination effects on CD4 cells after COVID-19. The assay was immunoSEQ multiplex PCR, and TCRdb's table has in-frame clones only and misses some. Here the sample spans roughly 30,000 clones, roughly 72% being singletons. The antigens these receptors bind are not known. Antigen-specific CD4+ T cells were expanded (with viral peptide pools) by the ViraFEST assay ahead of sequencing. Following culture for approximately ten days, CD4+ T cells were isolated. Vaccine recipients, nucleocapsid antibody negative, had no prior SARS-CoV-2 infection. Sequencing used CD4+ T cells from PBMCs cultured with HCoV-OC43 spike peptides, obtained before COVID-19 vaccination. Subset in this sample: HCoV-OC43 spike overlapping peptide pool stimulation. These receptors were collected from a human donor who received a COVID-19 vaccine.

The gene calls are TRBV28 and TRBJ2-2; weak D call: TRBD2 (5 bases). CDR1 and CDR2 from the germline V gene are MDHEN and SYDVKM. The CDR3 is 15 amino acids. V lost 6 bases and J lost 3, with 14 bases in between. This CDR3 is CASSPPGMYTGELFF. CDR3 coding DNA: TGTGCCAGCAGCCCACCCGGGATGTACACCGGGGAGCTGTTTTTT.

This clone turned up a few times. The chain uses TRBV2 and TRBJ1-2; perhaps TRBD1 as D (6 bases). Trimming removed 4 bases at V and 8 bases at J, with 17 bases between. The CDR3 is 14 residues long. Germline-derived CDR1 and CDR2 are SNHLY and FYNNEI. CDR3 DNA sequence: TGTGCCAGCAGTGCCCGGACAGCCGTGAGGGGCTACACCTTC. This sequence encodes CASSARTAVRGYTF.

In its sample, this clone was seen a few times. This sequence joins TRBV21-1 and TRBJ2-1. TRBV21-1 is given as a pseudogene. This CDR3 has 15 amino acids. The CDR3 DNA follows: TGTGCCAGCAGCAATAAGGCGGCCCTACAGCATGAGCAGTTCTTC. This translates into CASSNKAALQHEQFF.

This clone has only one observation. The chain combines TRBV10-3 with TRBJ1-1, with D perhaps matching TRBD1 (5 bases). This CDR3 has 14 amino acids. CDR1 and CDR2 from the germline V gene are ENHRY and SYGVKD. Trimming pared 2 bases from V and 2 bases from J, leaving 9 bases between. The CDR3 sequence: CAISEGGGNTEAFF. The CDR3 DNA sequence: TGTGCCATCAGTGAGGGGGGGGGTAACACTGAAGCTTTCTTT.

The chain uses TRBV2 and TRBJ2-5, with 7 positions matching TRBD1. V gave up 6 bases and J gave up 5 bases; unmatched junction bases: 9. The germline V gene encodes CDR1 SNHLY and CDR2 FYNNEI. The length of the CDR3 is 14 residues. CDR3 nucleotides: TGTGCCAGCAGAACTGCGCAGGGGGTGGAGACCCAGTACTTC. Protein: CASRTAQGVETQYF.

The gene calls are TRBV20-1 and TRBJ2-6; D may match TRBD1 or TRBD2 (5 bases each). Germline lookup yields CDR1 DFQATT and CDR2 SNEGSKA (reference sequence). Trimming pared 3 bases from V and 2 bases from J, leaving 8 bases between. CDR3 length: 14 residues. The CDR3 DNA reads as TGCAGTGCTAGTGGGGGTACTGGGGCCAACGTCCTGACTTTC. Its protein product is CSASGGTGANVLTF.

This clone was seen only a few times. The chain uses TRBV2 and TRBJ1-3; the D is unclear. Germline-derived CDR1 and CDR2 are SNHLY and FYNNEI. The CDR3 contains 16 residues. The V gene lost 8 bases and the J gene lost 0 bases, with 17 bases spanning the gap. CDR3: CASGVSGPISGNTIYF. In DNA form, the CDR3 reads TGTGCCAGCGGCGTCAGCGGACCCATCTCTGGAAACACCATATATTTT.

The chain uses TRBV10-3 and TRBJ2-7, with 7 bases lining up with TRBD2. The CDR3 consists of 16 residues. The V gene end was trimmed by 3 bases and the J gene end by 2 bases; junction bases not matched to a gene: 10. Looked up from germline, CDR1 is ENHRY and CDR2 is SYGVKD. CDR3: CAISDTITGGTYEQYF. DNA of the CDR3: TGTGCCATCAGTGACACAATCACGGGGGGTACCTACGAGCAGTACTTC.

V gene TRBV5-1 combines with J gene TRBJ2-7; tentatively, D is TRBD2 (5 bases). Germline CDR1 reads SGHRS; CDR2 reads YFSETQ. V was cut by 2 bases and J by 3 bases, with 6 bases left in between. This CDR3 is built from 12 residues. The DNA for the CDR3 is TGCGCCAGCAGCTTTGAGGGCTACGAGCAGTACTTC. Translating it yields CASSFEGYEQYF.

This chain uses TRBV11-2 with TRBJ2-1, with 8 bases matching TRBD2. Losses at the gene ends were 2 bases for V and 4 bases for J; bases not matched to a gene: 4. CDR3 length equals 15 residues. The V gene's germline CDR1 is SGHAT and CDR2 FQNNGV. CDR3 region: CASSLLAGLYNEQFF. The DNA of the CDR3 is TGTGCCAGCAGCTTACTAGCGGGCCTATACAATGAGCAGTTCTTC.

A word on this clone: A junction boundary mismatches the germline segment, possibly from a read error. The genes are TRBV7-2 and TRBJ2-5, with 9 nucleotides matching TRBD2. In germline, CDR1 is SGHTA, CDR2 FQGNSA. The CDR3 length is 16 residues. The CDR3 protein is CASSLSLAGPQGTQYF. As DNA, the CDR3 is TGTGCCAGCAGCTTATCCCTAGCGGGGCCCCAAGGGACCCAGTACTTC.

This chain joins TRBV21-1 and TRBJ1-1; the D call TRBD1 from the table was never checked on the DNA. TRBV21-1 is given as a pseudogene. The CDR3 runs to 17 residues. The CDR3 DNA follows: TGTGCCAGCAGCAAAGCATTTAGGACAGGAGATCGCCTTGAAGCTTTCTTT. Translated: CASSKAFRTGDRLEAFF.

The V call is TRBV6-5, the J call TRBJ2-3, with 8 positions matching TRBD1. V dropped 8 bases and J dropped 4; count of bases not matched to a gene: 5. The CDR3 runs to 13 residues. Germline lookup yields CDR1 MNHEY and CDR2 SVGAGI. The CDR3 nucleotides are TGTGCCAGCCGGACAGGGAGCGCAGATACGCAGTATTTT. It codes for CASRTGSADTQYF.

V usage is TRBV9 and J usage is TRBJ2-1, with 9 bases fitting TRBD2. Germline CDR1 is SGDLS and CDR2 is YYNGEE. This CDR3 is 16 amino acids long. With 3 bases clipped from V and 5 bases from J, the junction kept 9 bases outside the gene matches. The CDR3 region has the DNA TGTGCCAGCAGCGATCCCCTAGCGGGGTCGCACAATGAGCAGTTCTTC. It translates to CASSDPLAGSHNEQFF.

CDR3 protein: CSVTLRDRDQMNTEAFF. The CDR3 DNA reads TGCAGCGTAACTCTCCGGGACAGGGATCAAATGAACACTGAAGCTTTCTTT. The chain links TRBV29-1 to TRBJ1-1; 9 bases fit TRBD1. Germline CDR1 and CDR2: SQVTM and ANQGSEA. CDR3 length equals 17 residues. The trim removed 6 bases at V and 0 bases at J, leaving 14 bases unmatched.

The rearrangement links TRBV6-6 to TRBJ2-6, with D perhaps matching TRBD1 (5 bases). This CDR3 has 15 amino acids. Germline V gene lookup returns CDR1 MNHNY and CDR2 SVGAGI (reference sequence). V lost 6 bases and J lost 0, with 9 bases in between. DNA of the CDR3: TGTGCCAGCAGCCCGCAGGGCTCTGGGGCCAACGTCCTGACTTTC. Translation gives CASSPQGSGANVLTF.

V usage is TRBV6-6 and J usage is TRBJ2-1; D gene unclear. CDR3 length equals 13 residues. Between the trimmed V and J ends, which lost 2 bases and 5 bases, there was a span of 7 bases. Germline CDR1 and CDR2: MNHNY and SVGAGI (reference sequence). CDR3 loop: CASSYGINNEQFF. The CDR3 coding sequence is TGTGCCAGCAGTTACGGGATTAACAATGAGCAGTTCTTC.

This clone was observed a handful of times. The rearrangement joins TRBV6-4 to TRBJ2-2; D remains unclear. The germline V gene encodes CDR1 MRHNA and CDR2 SNTAGT. The CDR3 has 14 amino acids. Trimming left V 2 bases short and J 6 bases short, with 10 bases between. CDR3 residues: CASSDGIESGELFF. CDR3 nucleotide sequence: TGTGCCAGCAGTGACGGGATTGAGTCCGGGGAGCTGTTTTTT.

This clone came up a few times. This sequence joins TRBV23-1 and TRBJ2-7; 7 bases align to TRBD1. Being an ORF, TRBV23-1 has a function that is uncertain. CDR3 length equals 14 residues. V lost 4 bases to trimming and J lost 9 bases; unmatched junction nucleotides: 12. In DNA form, the CDR3 reads TGCGCCAGCAGTCGCTCCCAAGACAGGGCGGGGCAGTACTTC. This encodes CASSRSQDRAGQYF.

The rearrangement uses TRBV7-3 and TRBJ2-1; tentatively, D is TRBD1 or TRBD2 (5 bases each). CDR3 length: 13 amino acids. Germline CDR1 SGHTA, CDR2 FQGTGA. V lost 4 bases, J lost 12 bases, and 16 bases lay in between. CDR3 in amino acids: CASSSPGPTRQFF. CDR3 in DNA: TGTGCCAGCAGCTCCCCGGGACCCACGAGGCAGTTCTTC.

The rearrangement joins TRBV28 to TRBJ2-1; the match to TRBD2 covers 15 bases. The V segment lost 3 bases and the J segment 9 bases; nucleotides outside the gene matches: 6. CDR3 size: 16 residues. Germline CDR1 MDHEN, CDR2 SYDVKM. The CDR3 DNA reads as TGTGCCAGCAGTTTCCCTGGACTAGCGGGAGGGTTTGAGCAGTTCTTC. Protein sequence: CASSFPGLAGGFEQFF. Together with reference TRBV28 and TRBJ2-1, the CDR3 gives the full variable domain: DVKVTQSSRYLVKRTGEKVFLECVQDMDHENMFWYRQDPGLGLRLIYFSYDVKMKEKGDIPEGYSVSREKKERFSLILESASTNQTSMYLCASSFPGLAGGFEQFFGPGTRLTVL.

The V call is TRBV5-1, the J call TRBJ2-3, with D uncertain. V was clipped by 0 bases and J by 2 bases, with 7 bases between them. Germline CDR1 SGHRS, CDR2 YFSETQ. The CDR3 contains 14 residues. CDR3 sequence (DNA): TGCGCCAGCAGCTTGGGAGTTTTCACAGATACGCAGTATTTT. Translated: CASSLGVFTDTQYF.

The genes are TRBV4-2 and TRBJ1-1, with D unresolved. Trimming pared 0 bases from V and 4 bases from J, leaving 15 bases between. This CDR3 has 16 amino acids. CDR1 is LGHNA and CDR2 is YNFKEQ in the germline V gene. The CDR3 DNA reads TGTGCCAGCAGCCAAGATGAGAGGGTTACTCGCACTGAAGCTTTCTTT. Translation: CASSQDERVTRTEAFF.

V is TRBV7-9 and J is TRBJ1-2; the match to TRBD1 covers 7 bases. CDR3 length: 12 residues. The germline V gene has CDR1 SEHNR and CDR2 FQNEAQ (reference sequence). The V gene end was trimmed by 11 bases and the J gene end by 7 bases; junction bases not matched to a gene: 10. Here the CDR3 reads CALAGGGGGYTF. CDR3 coding DNA: TGTGCCCTTGCAGGGGGGGGAGGTGGCTACACCTTC. Full variable domain (rest looked up from reference TRBV7-9 and TRBJ1-2): DTGVSQNPRHKITKRGQNVTFRCDPISEHNRLYWYRQTLGQGPEFLTYFQNEAQLEKSRLLSDRFSAERPKGSFSTLEIQRTEQGDSAMYLCALAGGGGGYTFGSGTRLTVV.

The chain recombines TRBV1 with TRBJ2-7; the table assigns TRBD1, which was not confirmed against the DNA. TRBV1 is tagged as a pseudogene. This CDR3 region has 14 residues. CDR3 in amino acids: CTSGACDRAYEQYF. The CDR3 nucleotides read TGCACCAGCGGCGCTTGTGACAGGGCCTACGAGCAGTACTTC.

This chain joins TRBV5-6 and TRBJ2-7, with TRBD2 as a possible D gene (6 bases). The germline gives CDR1 SGHDT, CDR2 YYEEEE. V was clipped by 4 bases and J by 6 bases, with 20 bases between them. The CDR3 runs 15 residues. The DNA of the CDR3 is TGTGCCAGCAGCCGGGGGTACGTCAGGGTTCCCGAGCAGTACTTC. This sequence encodes CASSRGYVRVPEQYF.

The gene calls are TRBV4-3 and TRBJ2-5; tentatively, D is TRBD2 (6 bases). Germline-derived CDR1 and CDR2 are LGHNA and YSLEER. This CDR3 has 14 amino acids. V lost 0 bases to trimming and J lost 4 bases, with 9 bases between them. The CDR3 is CASSQDVLAETQYF. The CDR3 coding sequence is TGCGCCAGCAGCCAAGATGTACTAGCAGAGACCCAGTACTTC.

This chain joins TRBV27 and TRBJ1-2; D call uncertain. This CDR3 is built from 14 residues. The germline CDR1 and CDR2 sequences are MNHEY and SMNVEV (reference sequence). Trimming cost V 0 bases and J 2 bases, with 7 bases left between them. In nucleotides, the CDR3 is TGTGCCAGCAGTTTATCTTTCCGCAACTATGGCTACACCTTC. Its translation: CASSLSFRNYGYTF.